Following are 4 T cell receptor beta chains from one sample sequenced in a study of cytomegalovirus exposure and HLA in healthy donors. The study ran its PCR with 60 Vbeta and 13 Jbeta primers. Assay: immunoSEQ multiplex PCR; the TCRdb copy retains only in-frame clones and omits some. The sample comprises about 200,000 clones, about 86% of which are singletons, and roughly 0.32% rests with the top ten. The sequenced material came from PBMCs. These receptors originate from a woman in her twenties or thirties in good health and CMV-seronegative.

As to this clone: Other DNA sequences within the sample encode an identical CDR3. This chain joins TRBV28 and TRBJ2-1; D unclear. This CDR3 contains 15 residues. Trimming removed 2 bases from V and 0 bases from J, with 8 bases in between. Germline V gene sequence: CDR1 MDHEN, CDR2 SYDVKM. For the CDR3, the DNA is TGTGCCAGCAGTTTAGACCGGAGCTCCTACAATGAGCAGTTCTTC. It translates to CASSLDRSSYNEQFF. The whole variable domain, remainder taken from reference TRBV28 and TRBJ2-1, is DVKVTQSSRYLVKRTGEKVFLECVQDMDHENMFWYRQDPGLGLRLIYFSYDVKMKEKGDIPEGYSVSREKKERFSLILESASTNQTSMYLCASSLDRSSYNEQFFGPGTRLTVL.

This sequence joins TRBV27 and TRBJ2-5; a weak D match, TRBD1 (8 bases). The CDR3 loop spans 16 amino acids. V was pared by 6 bases and J by 4 bases, with 21 bases between. Germline values: CDR1 MNHEY, CDR2 SMNVEV (reference sequence). This CDR3 reads CASRPLGQGGRETQYF. The CDR3 DNA reads TGTGCCAGCAGACCACTTGGACAGGGAGGGCGAGAGACCCAGTACTTC.

The gene calls are TRBV11-1 and TRBJ1-1; D might be TRBD1 (5 bases). Germline CDR1 and CDR2: SGHAT and FQDESV (reference sequence). Trimming took 1 base from V and 3 from J, leaving 15 bases between them. This CDR3 has 16 amino acids. The CDR3 protein is CASSLGRAEWDTEAFF. In nucleotides, the CDR3 is TGTGCCAGCAGCTTAGGCAGGGCGGAGTGGGACACTGAAGCTTTCTTT.

This chain links TRBV11-2 with TRBJ2-7; the D gene is possibly TRBD1 (6 bases). This CDR3 region has 14 residues. Looked up from germline, CDR1 is SGHAT and CDR2 is FQNNGV. The V end lost 5 bases, the J end lost 1 base, and 12 bases lay between the germline ends. This chain's CDR3 is CASSQRGMSYEQYF. In DNA, the CDR3 is TGTGCCAGCAGCCAAAGGGGGATGTCCTACGAGCAGTACTTC.